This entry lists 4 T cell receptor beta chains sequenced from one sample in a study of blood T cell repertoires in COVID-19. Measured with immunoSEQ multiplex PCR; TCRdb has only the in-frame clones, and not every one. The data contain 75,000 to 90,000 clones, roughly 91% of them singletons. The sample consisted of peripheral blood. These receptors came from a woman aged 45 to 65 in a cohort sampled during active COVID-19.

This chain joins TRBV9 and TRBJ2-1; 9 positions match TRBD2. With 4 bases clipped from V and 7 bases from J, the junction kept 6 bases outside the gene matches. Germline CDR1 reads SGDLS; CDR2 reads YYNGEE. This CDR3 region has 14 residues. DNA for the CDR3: TGTGCCAGCAGCCTAGCGGGAAATAGTAATGAGCAGTTCTTC. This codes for CASSLAGNSNEQFF.

The CDR3 loop reads CASSQGGLAGTYEQYF. CDR3 nucleotides: TGTGCCAGCAGCCAAGGAGGACTAGCGGGGACCTACGAGCAGTACTTC. J is TRBJ2-7 and V is TRBV4-2; 12 bases are shared with TRBD2. Germline assignment: CDR1 LGHNA and CDR2 YNFKEQ. V dropped 1 base and J dropped 2; count of bases not matched to a gene: 3. The CDR3 contains 16 residues.

The CDR3, as DNA: TGTGCCAGCAGGTCCGGACAGTCGTTGTATGGCTACACCTTC. Translating gives CASRSGQSLYGYTF. The genes are TRBV28 and TRBJ1-2, with TRBD1 as a possible D gene (6 bases). The CDR3 covers 14 residues. Per germline, CDR1 MDHEN and CDR2 SYDVKM. The ends were cut back, 6 bases at V and 5 bases at J, with 16 bases in the middle.

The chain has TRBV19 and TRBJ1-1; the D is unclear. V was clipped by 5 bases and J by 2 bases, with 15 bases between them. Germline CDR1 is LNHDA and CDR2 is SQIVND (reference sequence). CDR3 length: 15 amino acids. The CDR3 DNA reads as TGTGCCAGTAGTGACGGACCCGAGGGAAACACTGAAGCTTTCTTT. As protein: CASSDGPEGNTEAFF.